This T cell receptor (beta chain) was retrieved from a study of radiotherapy plus CTLA-4 blockade in lung cancer. Study-level information: Among all patients, roughly 17% showed objective responses, while 30% to 40% had disease control.

The CDR3 contains 14 residues. After removal of 4 bases from V and 8 bases from J, the junction contained 7 bases not matched to a gene. Germline V gene sequence: CDR1 SGHDN, CDR2 FVKESK. Using immunoSEQ multiplex PCR, the repertoire was profiled, and TCRdb retains in-frame clones only, with some absent. The sample comprises over 85,000 clones, approximately 75% of which are singletons, and around 3% rests with the top ten. This clone has only a few counts. Its antigen is as yet unknown. Regarding the study as a whole: TCR clones from tumors expanded in blood after radiotherapy plus ipilimumab. Strongest reported response predictors: early blood clone changes and post-radiation interferon-beta.

Participants had chemo-refractory metastatic non-small-cell lung cancer and were treated with focal radiation plus ipilimumab CTLA-4 blockade. Specimen: peripheral blood, collected from a patient treated with radiotherapy plus ipilimumab. This clonotype was obtained from a human donor with non-small cell lung cancer who had a partial response to radiotherapy plus ipilimumab. Some clones in this sample may be carry-over from other donors' samples. The chain couples TRBV14 to TRBJ1-4; 7 nucleotides agree with TRBD1. DNA for the CDR3: TGTGCCAGCAGCCCCTACAGGGGTTCCGAAAAACTGTTTTTT. This translates into CASSPYRGSEKLFF.